This TCR delta chain was identified during a study of γδ T cells in repeated Plasmodium falciparum infection. Study background: Donors were malaria-exposed Malian children or age- and gender-matched Australian children. Each infection was followed by sampling at 21 days, plus baseline and some pre-infection draws. Malian samples came from no-transmission periods or across acute febrile malaria episodes.

TCRdb reran clone calling via CATT on the multiplex PCR reads. The sample lists 45,000 to 60,000 delta-chain clones, approximately 1.8% occurring once. The CDR3 loop spans 21 amino acids. The germline V gene has CDR1 GEAIGNYY and CDR2 EKD. V lost 7 bases, J lost 0 bases, and 15 bases stayed unmatched. Concerning this clone itself: It differs at one base from a far larger clone, so likely a read error. Other DNA sequences in this specimen translate into the identical CDR3.

Gammadelta T cells were flow-sorted from PBMC into Vgamma9/Vdelta2+ and Vdelta2-negative populations for bulk analysis. Sequenced input: gamma-delta T cells from blood. The J gene is TRDJ3, the V gene TRDV2; 12 bases align to TRDD3. TCRdb offers no J gene call, so here the DNA was matched to germline to obtain one. This TCR derives from a pool of human donors (malaria-infected and uninfected, not separated). This CDR3 reads CACDADWGIPYSSWDTRQMFF. The CDR3 DNA is TGTGCCTGCGACGCGGACTGGGGGATACCTTACAGCTCCTGGGACACCCGACAGATGTTTTTC.